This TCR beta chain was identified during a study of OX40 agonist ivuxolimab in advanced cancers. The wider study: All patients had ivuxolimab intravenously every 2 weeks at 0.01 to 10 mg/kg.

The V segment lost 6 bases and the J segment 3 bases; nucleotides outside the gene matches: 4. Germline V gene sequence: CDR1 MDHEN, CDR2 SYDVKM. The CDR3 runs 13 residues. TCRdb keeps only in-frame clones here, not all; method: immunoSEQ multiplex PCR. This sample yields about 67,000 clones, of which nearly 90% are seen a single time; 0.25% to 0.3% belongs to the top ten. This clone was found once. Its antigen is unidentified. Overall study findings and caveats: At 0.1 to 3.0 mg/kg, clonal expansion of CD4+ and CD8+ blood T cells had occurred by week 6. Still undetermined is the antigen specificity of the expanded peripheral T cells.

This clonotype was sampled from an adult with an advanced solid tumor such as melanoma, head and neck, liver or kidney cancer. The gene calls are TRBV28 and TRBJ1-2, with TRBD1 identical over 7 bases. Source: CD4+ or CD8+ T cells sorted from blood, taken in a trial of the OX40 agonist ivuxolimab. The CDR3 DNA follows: TGTGCCAGCAGCCCGACAGGGCACTATGGCTACACCTTC. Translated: CASSPTGHYGYTF.